Each of the 29 T cell receptor beta chains below was sequenced from the same sample in a study of T-cell reconstitution after alpha-beta-depleted transplantation in children (dated by TCRdb to the mid-2010s). Receptor amplification or capture employed PCR. The sequencer listed for this sample is Illumina HiSeq 2500. To normalize quantification of the TCRbeta repertoire, the TCR libraries were built with molecular barcoding that relied on unique molecular identifiers. The public reads were run again by TCRdb, first through fastp at Q25 and then through MiXCR, and only productive beta chains were kept. CDR3 protein duplicates are merged, each entry listing the most common genes and DNA. This sample lists 450,000 to 600,000 distinct CDR3 sequences; over 10% were detected once. 2.2% of the sample is in the top ten clones. The treatment or condition label, read with the paper, signifies: allogeneic hematopoietic cell transplantation with graft depleted of TCRalphabeta T cells and CD19 B cells.

The starting material was PBMCs, mostly from graft donor cells, obtained 360 days after TCRalphabeta/CD19-depleted stem cell transplant. These receptors originate from a male patient between 5 and 17 years old who had a stem cell transplant for acute myeloid leukemia, so the T cells may come from the graft donor.

There are many counts of this clonotype. The chain couples TRBV20-1 to TRBJ1-4; 9 nucleotides line up with TRBD1. The V gene's germline CDR1 is DFQATT and CDR2 SNEGSKA (reference sequence). Germline trimming cut 5 bases from V and 6 bases from J; bases unmatched to any gene: 10. CDR3 length: 15 residues. The CDR3 protein is CSARRADRGDEKLFF. The CDR3 bases are TGCAGTGCTCGCCGAGCGGACAGGGGAGATGAAAAACTGTTTTTT.

This clonotype was seen only a few times. The CDR3 here is CASSPRTSGLPYNEQFF. In nucleotides, the CDR3 is TGTGCCAGCAGTCCCCGGACTAGCGGATTACCATACAATGAGCAGTTCTTC. The chain combines TRBV28 with TRBJ2-1; 10 bases agree with TRBD2. Germline assignment: CDR1 MDHEN and CDR2 SYDVKM. The CDR3 consists of 17 residues. V trimming: 5 bases; J trimming: 4 bases; junction bases outside the gene matches: 11.

The chain is built from TRBV18 and TRBJ2-1; TRBD2 agrees at 9 bases. V was clipped by 6 bases and J by 8 bases; unmatched bases: 17. The CDR3 consists of 17 residues. Germline lookup yields CDR1 KGHSH and CDR2 LQKENI. CDR3 nucleotides: TGTGCCAGCTCCCCAAGGGATGTGGCGGGAGGGCCATATGAGCAGTTCTTC. The encoded protein is CASSPRDVAGGPYEQFF.

This clonotype was counted a few times. The genes are TRBV29-1 and TRBJ2-6, with 8 nucleotides matching TRBD1. Looked up from germline, CDR1 is SQVTM and CDR2 is ANQGSEA. The CDR3 has 16 amino acids. V lost 6 bases to trimming and J lost 2 bases; unmatched junction nucleotides: 9. DNA for the CDR3: TGCAGCGTCCTTGACAGGGGCGCCCCTGGGGCCAACGTCCTGACTTTC. This codes for CSVLDRGAPGANVLTF.

In its sample, this clonotype was seen many times. CDR3: CASSSGQGAREQFF. For the CDR3, the DNA is TGTGCCAGCAGCTCCGGACAGGGGGCGCGAGAGCAGTTCTTC. This chain links TRBV3-1 with TRBJ2-1; TRBD1 aligns across 11 bases. The CDR3 length is 14 residues. V dropped 5 bases and J dropped 10; count of bases not matched to a gene: 7. Germline lookup yields CDR1 LGHDT and CDR2 YNNKEL (reference sequence).

This clonotype has at least ten counts. The chain recombines TRBV7-3 with TRBJ2-1; TRBD2 agrees at 9 bases. The ends lost 4 bases at V and 4 bases at J; junction bases unmatched: 11. Germline V CDR1 and CDR2: SGHTA, FQGTGA. This CDR3 spans 17 amino acids. The CDR3 region is CASSSIPTSGFYNEQFF. DNA for the CDR3: TGTGCCAGCAGCTCCATACCCACTAGCGGGTTTTACAATGAGCAGTTCTTC.

In its sample, this clonotype was seen many times. This chain uses TRBV7-8 with TRBJ2-1; 8 nucleotides line up with TRBD1. CDR1 and CDR2 (germline): SGHVS, FQNEAQ. The ends lost 0 bases at V and 8 bases at J; junction bases unmatched: 9. CDR3 length: 16 residues. The CDR3 loop is CASSLASTGVGYEQFF. The CDR3 DNA reads as TGTGCCAGCAGCTTAGCGTCGACAGGGGTCGGATATGAGCAGTTCTTC.

This clonotype was counted between two and nine times. The chain employs TRBV6-5 and TRBJ2-7; 10 bases are shared with TRBD2. V was clipped by 2 bases and J by 7 bases; unmatched bases: 5. Germline assignment: CDR1 MNHEY and CDR2 SVGAGI. The CDR3 sequence is 14 residues long. CDR3 sequence: CASSYGTSASEQYF. CDR3 nucleotide sequence: TGTGCCAGCAGTTACGGGACTAGCGCATCGGAGCAGTACTTC.

J is TRBJ2-3 and V is TRBV6-5, with D perhaps assigned TRBD1 or TRBD2 (5 bases each). Germline assignment: CDR1 MNHEY and CDR2 SVGAGI. CDR3 length: 14 amino acids. The V gene lost 0 bases and the J gene lost 4 bases, with 8 bases spanning the gap. In nucleotides, the CDR3 is TGTGCCAGCAGTTACTCGAGAGGGGCAGATACGCAGTATTTT. Residues: CASSYSRGADTQYF.

This clonotype was recorded a few times. This chain joins TRBV7-2 and TRBJ2-5, with D perhaps matching TRBD2 (6 bases). V was cut by 2 bases and J by 2 bases, with 12 bases left in between. The CDR3 length is 15 residues. Germline V gene sequence: CDR1 SGHTA, CDR2 FQGNSA. CDR3 sequence (DNA): TGTGCCAGCAGCTTAAGACTAGATCGGCAAGAGACCCAGTACTTC. Its translation is CASSLRLDRQETQYF. The whole variable domain, remainder taken from reference TRBV7-2 and TRBJ2-5, is GAGVSQSPSNKVTEKGKDVELRCDPISGHTALYWYRQSLGQGLEFLIYFQGNSAPDKSGLPSDRFSAERTGGSVSTLTIQRTQQEDSAVYLCASSLRLDRQETQYFGPGTRLLVL.

This clonotype was seen ten or more times. The chain has TRBV29-1 and TRBJ1-2; no definite D call. The CDR3 has 12 amino acids. The germline V and J ends were trimmed by 6 bases and 5 bases, with 13 bases remaining between them. CDR1 and CDR2 (germline): SQVTM, ANQGSEA. The chain's CDR3 is CSVEDGLYGYTF. In DNA, the CDR3 is TGCAGCGTAGAGGACGGGTTATATGGCTACACCTTC.

This clonotype was seen a few times. V gene TRBV6-5 combines with J gene TRBJ1-1; the D gene is possibly TRBD1 (5 bases). Germline V gene lookup returns CDR1 MNHEY and CDR2 SVGAGI. The CDR3 consists of 15 residues. Trimming stripped 0 bases from V and 1 base from J, with 9 bases between. This CDR3 reads CASSYSRGQNTEAFF. CDR3 in DNA: TGTGCCAGCAGTTACTCGAGGGGCCAGAACACTGAAGCTTTCTTT.

This clonotype has at least ten counts. The chain recombines TRBV5-1 with TRBJ2-1; 11 nucleotides align to TRBD2. Trimming removed 4 bases from V and 7 bases from J; junction bases left unmatched: 7. CDR1 SGHRS and CDR2 YFSETQ come from the germline V gene. The CDR3 runs 15 residues. As DNA, the CDR3 is TGCGCCAGCAGCGCAGGACTAGCGGGCAAGAATGAGCAGTTCTTC. Amino acid sequence: CASSAGLAGKNEQFF.

The V gene is TRBV29-1, the J gene TRBJ1-1; maybe TRBD1 (6 bases). The V and J ends lost 2 bases and 3 bases respectively, with 10 bases between them. From germline, CDR1 is SQVTM and CDR2 ANQGSEA. The CDR3 spans 13 residues. CDR3 residues: CSVEKDSHTEAFF. The CDR3 coding sequence is TGCAGCGTTGAAAAGGACAGCCACACTGAAGCTTTCTTT.

J is TRBJ2-5 and V is TRBV2; 10 nucleotides agree with TRBD1. Trimming cost V 8 bases and J 2 bases; bases outside gene matches: 5. CDR1 is SNHLY, CDR2 FYNNEI, per germline. The CDR3 consists of 14 residues. The CDR3 sequence is CASFRDRGQETQYF. The CDR3 DNA reads as TGTGCCAGCTTTCGGGACAGGGGTCAAGAGACCCAGTACTTC.

This clonotype was seen at least ten times. This chain connects TRBV20-1 to TRBJ2-2, with a weak D call TRBD2 (5 bases). Germline V gene sequence: CDR1 DFQATT, CDR2 SNEGSKA (reference sequence). This CDR3 is built from 14 residues. Trimming shortened V by 3 bases and J by 3 bases, and 11 bases separated the two germline ends. This CDR3 reads CSARGVPDTGELFF. DNA for the CDR3: TGCAGTGCTAGGGGAGTTCCGGACACCGGGGAGCTGTTTTTT.

There are a few counts of this clonotype. J is TRBJ2-1 and V is TRBV28, with 9 bases fitting TRBD1. Germline V lookup: CDR1 MDHEN, CDR2 SYDVKM. V lost 6 bases and J lost 9; bases outside the gene matches: 9. This CDR3 spans 14 amino acids. CDR3 protein: CASRPTGGKVEQFF. As DNA, the CDR3 is TGTGCCAGCAGACCGACAGGGGGGAAGGTTGAGCAGTTCTTC.

Ten or more counts support this clonotype. The chain joins TRBV20-1 to TRBJ2-5, with D possibly matching TRBD1 (5 bases). Per the germline V gene, CDR1 is DFQATT and CDR2 is SNEGSKA (reference sequence). V gave up 0 bases and J gave up 6 bases, with 11 bases separating them. The CDR3 is 13 amino acids. The chain's CDR3 is CSARDQGRKTQYF. The CDR3 DNA sequence: TGCAGTGCTAGAGATCAGGGTAGAAAGACCCAGTACTTC.

This clonotype was detected only a few times. One end of the junction is discordant with germline, which a read error may explain. The chain recombines TRBV7-7 with TRBJ2-3, with unresolved D. This CDR3 spans 15 amino acids. In germline, CDR1 is SSHAT, CDR2 FNYEAQ (reference sequence). The CDR3 loop reads CASSLNPHPADTQYF. Here the CDR3 DNA reads TGTGCTAGCAGCTTAAACCCTCATCCCGCAGATACGCAGTATTTT.

This clonotype was seen only a few times. This sequence joins TRBV5-4 and TRBJ2-2, with 9 bases fitting TRBD1. The ends lost 2 bases at V and 5 bases at J; junction bases unmatched: 7. The CDR3 has 16 amino acids. Germline CDR1 and CDR2: SGHNT and YYREEE (reference sequence). In DNA, the CDR3 is TGTGCCAGCAGCTTTACACAGGGGGCGCAAACCGGGGAGCTGTTTTTT. The encoded protein is CASSFTQGAQTGELFF.

V usage is TRBV20-1 and J usage is TRBJ2-3, with TRBD2 identical over 9 bases. This CDR3 comprises 15 residues. The germline CDR1 and CDR2 sequences are DFQATT and SNEGSKA (reference sequence). V shed 0 bases and J 4 bases; nucleotides not matched to a gene: 5. The CDR3 loop reads CSARDRAGGADTQYF. CDR3 DNA: TGCAGTGCTAGAGATCGAGCGGGAGGAGCAGATACGCAGTATTTT.

The chain joins TRBV6-2 or TRBV6-3 to TRBJ2-7; D is undetermined. The CDR3 extends over 16 amino acids. V lost 2 bases, J lost 3 bases, and 17 bases lay in between. CDR1 is MNHEY, CDR2 SVGEGT, per germline. This chain's CDR3 is CASSYDGRTSIYEQYF. The CDR3 region has the DNA TGTGCCAGCAGTTACGACGGTCGAACGTCCATCTACGAGCAGTACTTC.

In this sample, this clonotype turned up a few times. J is TRBJ2-3 and V is TRBV11-2; 7 bases map to TRBD2. Germline CDR1 is SGHAT and CDR2 is FQNNGV. J was trimmed by 13 bases and V by 5 bases; bases with no gene match: 9. This CDR3 spans 12 amino acids. The CDR3 nucleotides read TGTGCCAGCAGCCCCGGGAGGATTCAGGAGTATTTT. It codes for CASSPGRIQEYF.

This rearrangement joins TRBV3-1 to TRBJ2-7; D uncertain. The CDR3 runs to 14 residues. The germline V and J ends were trimmed by 2 bases and 2 bases, with 10 bases remaining between them. The germline V gene encodes CDR1 LGHDT and CDR2 YNNKEL (reference sequence). CDR3 sequence (DNA): TGTGCCAGCAGCCAACCTAACCGGGCCTACGAGCAGTACTTC. This gives the protein CASSQPNRAYEQYF.

The gene calls are TRBV19 and TRBJ2-3; perhaps D is TRBD1 or TRBD2 (5 bases each). The CDR3 length is 16 residues. The V and J ends lost 5 bases and 0 bases respectively, with 15 bases between them. Looked up from germline, CDR1 is LNHDA and CDR2 is SQIVND (reference sequence). CDR3 DNA: TGTGCCAGTAGTCAGCGGACACCGTATAGCACAGATACGCAGTATTTT. This translates into CASSQRTPYSTDTQYF. The full variable domain, rest sourced from reference TRBV19 and TRBJ2-3, is DGGITQSPKYLFRKEGQNVTLSCEQNLNHDAMYWYRQDPGQGLRLIYYSQIVNDFQKGDIAEGYSVSREKKESFPLTVTSAQKNPTAFYLCASSQRTPYSTDTQYFGPGTRLTVL.

This clonotype showed up just a few times. The V gene is TRBV6-2 or TRBV6-3, the J gene TRBJ2-7, with a tentative D call TRBD2 (6 bases). Germline CDR1 MNHEY, CDR2 SVGEGT. The CDR3 totals 15 residues. V lost 0 bases to trimming and J lost 3 bases, with 12 bases between them. DNA for the CDR3: TGTGCCAGCAGTTACTCCCTGGACTACCTCTACGAGCAGTACTTC. This encodes CASSYSLDYLYEQYF.

The chain recombines TRBV20-1 with TRBJ1-5; D uncertain. V was trimmed by 5 bases and J by 7 bases, leaving 18 bases between them. The CDR3 has 14 residues. Germline loops: CDR1 DFQATT, CDR2 SNEGSKA (reference sequence). The chain's CDR3 is CSAPLPGLGQPQHF. The CDR3 nucleotides are TGCAGTGCTCCGCTACCCGGGCTAGGACAGCCCCAGCATTTT.

Only a few counts were recorded for this clonotype. The rearrangement joins TRBV7-2 to TRBJ2-7; the D gene is possibly TRBD1 (5 bases). The CDR3 spans 16 residues. Germline CDR1 is SGHTA and CDR2 is FQGNSA. With 1 base removed from V and 0 bases from J, the gap between germline ends came to 13 bases. Written as DNA, the CDR3 is TGTGCCAGCAGCTTAGTTGGGGCCCTGAGCTCCTACGAGCAGTACTTC. The encoded protein is CASSLVGALSSYEQYF.

This clonotype has only a few counts. This sequence joins TRBV6-5 and TRBJ2-5; D is ambiguous. CDR1 is MNHEY, CDR2 SVGAGI, per germline. V shed 2 bases and J shed 0 bases, with 1 base lying between them. The CDR3 runs 12 residues. DNA of the CDR3: TGTGCCAGCAGTTACAACCAAGAGACCCAGTACTTC. This codes for CASSYNQETQYF.